In this sample, the clone carrying this TCR beta chain turned up a few times. What it binds is unknown. This CDR3 is built from 14 residues. V was clipped by 8 bases and J by 3 bases, with 14 bases between them. The V gene's germline CDR1 is MNHNS and CDR2 SASEGT. TCR beta CDR3 sequences were amplified from RNA transcripts. HTBI primers were employed in a first-round RT-PCR of the TCR CDR3. MiXCR was run by TCRdb on the multiplex PCR reads, yielding one entry per CDR3 protein. Here the sample spans roughly 330,000 distinct CDR3 sequences, roughly 17% being singletons. The data originate from a study of T cells in Graves' hyperthyroidism and ophthalmopathy. Study findings and constraints: Blood also carried most thyroid clonotypes expanded above 0.001.

Newly diagnosed hyperthyroidism patients aged 18 to 65 years had disease lasting under 2 months. Fresh peripheral blood, under 11 ml, yielded the PBMCs. Sequencing was done on a sample of blood. The clonotype comes from a man in his thirties or forties with Graves' hyperthyroidism. The chain uses TRBV6-1 and TRBJ1-3; D remains unclear. CDR3 amino acids: CASLFPEYGNTIYF. DNA for the CDR3: TGTGCCAGCCTCTTCCCGGAATATGGAAACACCATATATTTT.